This entry is about one TCR beta chain. A Seattle source enrolled patients during active infection and followed them longitudinally. Authors' processing steps: Quantification of nucleated cells was approximated via reference gene primer amplification. Sequencing was performed with immunoSEQ multiplex PCR; in TCRdb, only in-frame clones are kept and a portion is missing. V and J calls and clone size are given by that table; D and trimming were obtained from the DNA. The table has 110,000 to 150,000 clones, roughly 77% seen once. The entry originates in a study of blood T cell repertoires in COVID-19. Germline CDR1 and CDR2: MGHDK and SYGVNS. The trim removed 8 bases at V and 3 bases at J, leaving 7 bases unmatched. The CDR3 spans 15 residues.

V gene TRBV25-1 combines with J gene TRBJ2-6; TRBD1 agrees at 7 bases. The TCR originated in a woman in her 70s with COVID-19, enrolled during active disease. Sequenced sample: peripheral blood. This CDR3 reads CASGKTGIGANVLTF. CDR3 nucleotides: TGTGCCAGCGGGAAGACAGGGATTGGGGCCAACGTCCTGACTTTC.